In its sample, the clone carrying this T cell receptor beta chain was seen a few times. What it recognizes is unknown. The sorted Tregs were CD4+CD25+CD127-/low cells. Overall study findings and caveats: The TCR gene usage of tumor memory CD4+ T cells clustered together with blood and lymph node memory CD4+ cells and with lymph node naive CD4+ cells.

MiXCR, applied by TCRdb to the 5' RACE reads, yields one record per CDR3 protein. The sample holds 9,500 to 15,000 distinct CDR3 sequences, just over 50% seen once. Material: tumor-infiltrating Tregs sorted from the breast tumor. The source is a female donor with breast cancer.

The CDR3, as DNA: TGTGCCAGCAGCTTAGGTTGGGGGCCGAGCTCTGGAAACACCATATATTTT. Residues: CASSLGWGPSSGNTIYF. The V call is TRBV7-2, the J call TRBJ1-3; D is perhaps TRBD1 (6 bases). The CDR3 consists of 17 residues. The germline CDR1 and CDR2 sequences are SGHTA and FQGNSA. V lost 1 base to trimming and J lost 0 bases, with 13 bases between them.